These 22 T cell receptor beta chains were all obtained from the same sample, sequenced in a study of cytomegalovirus exposure and HLA in healthy donors. The primer mix had 60 Vbeta and 13 Jbeta primers. Repertoires were generated with immunoSEQ multiplex PCR, while TCRdb's copy carries only in-frame clones and drops some. The sample has around 140,000 clones, around 80% seen once. Sequencing was carried out using PBMCs. These receptors were taken from a man between 18 and 29 years old in good health and CMV-seropositive.

The chain links TRBV2 to TRBJ1-4, with 9 bases aligning to TRBD1. CDR1 is SNHLY and CDR2 is FYNNEI in the germline V gene. Germline trimming cut 5 bases from V and 7 bases from J; bases unmatched to any gene: 11. The CDR3 sequence is 16 residues long. The CDR3 here is CASSRGQGEVGEKLFF. As DNA, the CDR3 is TGTGCCAGCAGTCGGGGACAGGGAGAGGTGGGTGAAAAACTGTTTTTT.

In the case of this clone: The junction and the germline gene differ at one end; a read error may be behind it. The V gene is TRBV10-3, the J gene TRBJ2-7; tentative D call: TRBD1 (6 bases). CDR1 ENHRY and CDR2 SYGVKD come from the germline V gene. There are 13 residues in the CDR3. The CDR3 sequence: CAVTRGSSYEQYF. CDR3 nucleotides: TGCGCTGTCACGAGGGGGAGCTCCTACGAGCAGTACTTC.

The CDR3 coding sequence is TGCGCCAGCAGCCGTGAGGGCCCCAATGAGCAGTTCTTC. It yields the protein CASSREGPNEQFF. The gene calls are TRBV4-1 and TRBJ2-1, with TRBD2 as a possible D gene (5 bases). From germline, CDR1 is MGHRA and CDR2 YSYEKL. The germline V and J ends were trimmed by 4 bases and 6 bases, with 10 bases remaining between them. This CDR3 spans 13 amino acids.

This clone occurred once. The junction differs from germline at one of its ends, possibly a read error. The chain joins TRBV5-6 to TRBJ1-3; D gene ambiguous. The CDR3 is 16 residues long. Germline values: CDR1 SGHDT, CDR2 YYEEEE. The DNA for the CDR3 is TGTGCCAGCAGCTTTGGTAGTTCAGGCTCTGGAAACATCATATATTTT. It codes for CASSFGSSGSGNIIYF.

This chain joins TRBV28 and TRBJ1-2, with 7 bases aligning to TRBD1. Germline V lookup: CDR1 MDHEN, CDR2 SYDVKM. The CDR3 contains 16 residues. The trim removed 6 bases at V and 1 base at J, leaving 11 bases unmatched. DNA of the CDR3: TGTGCCAGCAGCGACCAGGGACAGCCGGGTAACTATGGCTACACCTTC. It is translated as CASSDQGQPGNYGYTF.

The chain is built from TRBV29-1 and TRBJ2-1, with D perhaps matching TRBD1 (6 bases). The CDR3 consists of 13 residues. Trimming left V 3 bases short and J 1 base short, with 7 bases between. Germline values: CDR1 SQVTM, CDR2 ANQGSEA. CDR3 sequence (DNA): TGCAGCGTTGACAGGGGATCCTACAATGAGCAGTTCTTC. Protein: CSVDRGSYNEQFF.

The chain employs TRBV27 and TRBJ2-1; TRBD1 agrees at 7 bases. Germline CDR1 is MNHEY and CDR2 is SMNVEV (reference sequence). V lost 8 bases and J lost 6; bases outside the gene matches: 4. The CDR3 extends over 12 amino acids. For the CDR3, the DNA is TGTGCCAGCTCCGAGGGGGCCAATGAGCAGTTCTTC. This translates into CASSEGANEQFF.

V is TRBV30 and J is TRBJ1-1, with 8 bases that match TRBD1. This CDR3 is 12 amino acids long. In germline, CDR1 is GTSNPN, CDR2 SVGIG (reference sequence). V dropped 6 bases and J dropped 7; count of bases not matched to a gene: 7. This chain's CDR3 is CACSPGGLEAFF. In DNA, the CDR3 is TGTGCCTGTTCACCAGGGGGCCTTGAAGCTTTCTTT. The variable domain in full, with the rest retrieved from reference TRBV30 and TRBJ1-1, is SQTIHQWPATLVQPVGSPLSLECTVEGTSNPNLYWYRQAAGRGLQLLFYSVGIGQISSEVPQNLSASRPQDRQFILSSKKLLLSDSGFYLCACSPGGLEAFFGQGTRLTVV.

The rearrangement uses TRBV25-1 and TRBJ1-4; 8 bases align to TRBD1. The length of the CDR3 is 15 residues. After removal of 2 bases from V and 5 bases from J, the junction contained 4 bases not matched to a gene. Germline CDR1 MGHDK, CDR2 SYGVNS. The CDR3 loop is CASSERTGTNEKLFF. DNA of the CDR3: TGTGCCAGCAGTGAAAGGACAGGGACCAATGAAAAACTGTTTTTT.

The rearrangement uses TRBV29-1 and TRBJ1-1; D unresolved. V shed 3 bases and J shed 4 bases, with 12 bases lying between them. CDR1 SQVTM and CDR2 ANQGSEA come from the germline V gene. The CDR3 extends over 13 amino acids. The CDR3: CSVDAGVGTEAFF. The CDR3 coding sequence is TGCAGCGTTGATGCCGGGGTAGGCACTGAAGCTTTCTTT.

This chain uses TRBV5-4 with TRBJ2-5, with D possibly TRBD2 on 5 matching bases. CDR1 and CDR2 (germline): SGHNT, YYREEE (reference sequence). Between the trimmed V and J ends, which lost 4 bases and 5 bases, there was a span of 18 bases. This CDR3 region has 15 residues. The CDR3 sequence is CASSRSGNSGETQYF. The CDR3, as DNA: TGTGCCAGCAGCCGAAGCGGCAACTCGGGGGAGACCCAGTACTTC.

The chain links TRBV19 to TRBJ2-1; D is possibly TRBD2 (6 bases). Germline-derived CDR1 and CDR2 are LNHDA and SQIVND (reference sequence). Deletions cut 5 bases from V and 0 bases from J, with 14 bases between. The CDR3 sequence is 16 residues long. CDR3 protein: CASSLLPGSSYNEQFF. The CDR3 coding sequence is TGTGCCAGTAGTCTTCTCCCCGGGAGCTCCTACAATGAGCAGTTCTTC.

The chain joins TRBV5-1 to TRBJ2-7; 9 nucleotides align to TRBD1. Germline CDR1 SGHRS, CDR2 YFSETQ. The CDR3 loop spans 16 amino acids. J was trimmed by 2 bases and V by 6 bases; bases with no gene match: 12. This CDR3 reads CASTMGKGQGTYEQYF. The CDR3 nucleotides are TGCGCCAGCACCATGGGTAAGGGACAGGGTACCTACGAGCAGTACTTC.

V gene TRBV19 combines with J gene TRBJ2-1; TRBD1 aligns across 8 bases. The CDR3 is 16 residues long. Germline assignment: CDR1 LNHDA and CDR2 SQIVND (reference sequence). J gave up 4 bases and V 7 bases, and 12 bases lay outside the gene matches. CDR3 residues: CASNSLGQVPYNEQFF. The CDR3 nucleotides read TGTGCCAGTAACTCCCTGGGACAGGTCCCATACAATGAGCAGTTCTTC.

This clone was detected only once. This chain joins TRBV23-1 and TRBJ2-7; maybe TRBD1 (5 bases). TRBV23-1 is noted as an ORF with a role that remains uncertain. Trimming pared 10 bases from V and 4 bases from J, leaving 44 bases between. The CDR3 consists of 22 residues. The CDR3 protein is CAIPNRGRVNRTALLPPYEQYF. CDR3 nucleotide sequence: TGCGCCATCCCCAATCGTGGCAGGGTTAATAGAACGGCCCTACTACCCCCTTACGAGCAGTACTTC.

V is TRBV30 and J is TRBJ1-4, with TRBD1 as a possible D gene (5 bases). Trimming removed 4 bases from V and 8 bases from J, with 11 bases in between. The germline gives CDR1 GTSNPN, CDR2 SVGIG (reference sequence). The CDR3 length is 12 residues. CDR3 in amino acids: CAWKGVQEKLFF. CDR3 coding DNA: TGTGCCTGGAAAGGGGTCCAGGAAAAACTGTTTTTT.

This chain joins TRBV5-1 and TRBJ2-1; no reliable D call. Trimming shortened V by 3 bases and J by 8 bases, and 15 bases separated the two germline ends. The CDR3 is 14 amino acids. The V gene's germline CDR1 is SGHRS and CDR2 YFSETQ. The DNA of the CDR3 is TGCGCCAGCAGCTCCGTCGGAGCTTACGATGAGCAGTTCTTC. Translated, it gives CASSSVGAYDEQFF.

This chain connects TRBV27 to TRBJ2-7, with 10 bases matching TRBD1. Germline assignment: CDR1 MNHEY and CDR2 SMNVEV (reference sequence). V gave up 2 bases and J gave up 3 bases; unmatched junction bases: 13. The CDR3 contains 18 residues. DNA for the CDR3: TGTGCCAGCAGTTTAATCCGGGACAGGGGAGGATTAAGCTACGAGCAGTACTTC. Translating it yields CASSLIRDRGGLSYEQYF.

The gene calls are TRBV4-2 and TRBJ1-1; 10 bases are a match to TRBD1. The CDR3 is 14 amino acids. Germline CDR1 reads LGHNA; CDR2 reads YNFKEQ. The V segment lost 3 bases and the J segment 4 bases; nucleotides outside the gene matches: 2. The CDR3 protein is CASSQGQGSTEAFF. The CDR3 DNA reads as TGTGCCAGCAGCCAGGGACAGGGGAGCACTGAAGCTTTCTTT.

The rearrangement joins TRBV28 to TRBJ2-7; perhaps TRBD2 as D (7 bases). Germline V CDR1 and CDR2: MDHEN, SYDVKM. The V gene lost 7 bases and the J gene lost 0 bases, with 16 bases spanning the gap. The CDR3 covers 15 residues. The CDR3 DNA reads TGTGCCAGCAACGTGGGGGGGGCCGCCTCCTACGAGCAGTACTTC. Its protein product is CASNVGGAASYEQYF.

This clone showed up just once. CDR3 region: CASSRGRANTEAFF. CDR3 nucleotide sequence: TGTGCCAGCAGCAGAGGCAGGGCGAACACTGAAGCTTTCTTT. The chain joins TRBV27 to TRBJ1-1; tentative D call: TRBD1 (5 bases). The CDR3 totals 14 residues. V lost 6 bases and J lost 1, with 12 bases in between. CDR1 MNHEY and CDR2 SMNVEV come from the germline V gene (reference sequence).

The CDR3 DNA follows: TGTGCCAGCAGTAGGGACAGGGTCGGAGGCTACACCTTC. Protein product: CASSRDRVGGYTF. V gene TRBV13 combines with J gene TRBJ1-2; the match to TRBD1 covers 9 bases. The germline V gene has CDR1 PRHDT and CDR2 FYEKMQ (reference sequence). The J segment lost 8 bases and the V segment lost 6 bases, leaving 7 bases of the junction unmatched. The CDR3 sequence is 13 residues long.